This T cell receptor beta chain comes out of a study of neurological immune-mediated disorders. Overall study results and limits: Private repertoires in all groups were suggested by the absence of shared CDR3 amino acid sequences among expanded clones across subjects.

The cell input for sorted libraries was roughly 900,000, and those cells were CD4+ or CD8+ T cells. Germline V lookup: CDR1 LNHDA, CDR2 SQIVND (reference sequence). Between the trimmed V and J ends, which lost 5 bases and 4 bases, there was a span of 15 bases. This CDR3 is 15 amino acids long. The yield of each sequencing run was over 200 million TCR-beta sequences from 15-18 subjects. TCRdb processed the 5' RACE reads anew with MiXCR; each CDR3 protein has one entry. The data contain roughly 30,000 distinct CDR3 sequences, around 5.9% of them singletons. With regard to this clonotype: Its antigen is not identified.

The chain combines TRBV19 with TRBJ2-1; TRBD1 might be the D (8 bases). Sequenced: CD4+ T cells from blood. This receptor was taken from a woman in her 50s in good health. The CDR3 nucleotides read TGTGCCAGTAGTCCCACAGGGGGGGGTTACAATGAGCAGTTCTTC. Translated: CASSPTGGGYNEQFF.